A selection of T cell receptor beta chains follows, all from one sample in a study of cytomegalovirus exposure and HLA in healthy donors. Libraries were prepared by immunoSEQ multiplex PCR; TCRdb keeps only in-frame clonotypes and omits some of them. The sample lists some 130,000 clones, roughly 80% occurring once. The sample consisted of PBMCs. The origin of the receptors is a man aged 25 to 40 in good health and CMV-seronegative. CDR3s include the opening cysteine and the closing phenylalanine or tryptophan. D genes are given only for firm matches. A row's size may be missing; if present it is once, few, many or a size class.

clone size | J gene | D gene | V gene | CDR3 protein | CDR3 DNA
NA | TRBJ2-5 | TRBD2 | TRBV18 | CASSPGLAGAETQYF | TGTGCCAGCTCACCGGGACTAGCGGGAGCAGAGACCCAGTACTTC
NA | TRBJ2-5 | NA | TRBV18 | CASSPPVAPAQYF | TGTGCCAGCTCACCACCGGTAGCGCCGGCGCAGTACTTC
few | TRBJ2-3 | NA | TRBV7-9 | CASSFGQLTDTQYF | TGTGCCAGCAGCTTCGGACAGCTCACAGATACGCAGTATTTT
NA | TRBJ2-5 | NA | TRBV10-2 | CASSESILETQYF | TGCGCCAGCAGTGAGTCTATTTTGGAGACCCAGTACTTC
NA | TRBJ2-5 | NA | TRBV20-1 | CSARAKETQYF | TGCAGTGCTAGGGCCAAGGAGACCCAGTACTTC
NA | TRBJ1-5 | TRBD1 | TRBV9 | CASSVGGGANQPQHF | TGTGCCAGCAGCGTAGGAGGGGGCGCAAATCAGCCCCAGCATTTT
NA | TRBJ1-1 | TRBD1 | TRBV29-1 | CSVKQGVTEAFF | TGCAGCGTGAAGCAGGGGGTCACTGAAGCTTTCTTT
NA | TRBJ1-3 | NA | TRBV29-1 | CSVVEALSGNTIYF | TGCAGCGTTGTTGAGGCCCTCTCTGGAAACACCATATATTTT
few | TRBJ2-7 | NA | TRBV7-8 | CASSPMRGFYEQYF | TGTGCCAGCAGCCCCATGAGGGGGTTCTACGAGCAGTACTTC
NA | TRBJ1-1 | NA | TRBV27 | CASSFGGGNTEAFF | TGTGCCAGCAGTTTCGGGGGGGGGAACACTGAAGCTTTCTTT
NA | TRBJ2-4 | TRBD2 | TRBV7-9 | CASSSPGGANIQYF | TGTGCCAGCAGCTCTCCGGGGGGGGCGAACATTCAGTACTTC
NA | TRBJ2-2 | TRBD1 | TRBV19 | CASTDRAAGELFF | TGTGCCAGTACCGACAGGGCTGCCGGGGAGCTGTTTTTT
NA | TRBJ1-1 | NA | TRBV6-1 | CASSRQNTEAFF | TGTGCCAGCAGTAGACAGAACACTGAAGCTTTCTTT
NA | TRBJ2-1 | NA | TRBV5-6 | CASSLANNEQFF | TGTGCCAGCTCCCTAGCGAACAATGAGCAGTTCTTC
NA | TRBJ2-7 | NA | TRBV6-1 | CASSDGQTYEQYF | TGTGCCAGCAGTGATGGGCAGACCTACGAGCAGTACTTC
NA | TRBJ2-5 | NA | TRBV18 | CASSPRAGETQYF | TGTGCCAGCTCACCACGGGCGGGAGAGACCCAGTACTTC